Listed below are T cell receptor beta chains from one sample, sequenced in a study of cytomegalovirus exposure and HLA in healthy donors. Only in-frame clones appear in the TCRdb table, and some are missing; sequencing was by immunoSEQ multiplex PCR. The sample has 70,000 to 95,000 clones; roughly four fifths are singletons. Source material: PBMCs. All receptors come from a human donor in good health. CDR3s include the opening cysteine and the closing phenylalanine or tryptophan. A D gene is named only where the DNA matches it firmly. Size is omitted from some rows. Given values are once, few, many or a class for expanded clones.

cdr3_aa cdr3_nt v_call d_call j_call clone_size
CASSPPDFTNSPLHF TGTGCCAGCTCACCACCAGACTTTACTAATTCACCCCTCCACTTT TRBV18 . TRBJ1-6 .
CASSPLGASGSSSSPLHF TGTGCCAGCTCACCACTGGGGGCAAGTGGGAGTTCTAGTTCACCCCTCCACTTT TRBV18 . TRBJ1-6 .
CASRNSGEETQYF TGCGCCAGCAGAAATAGCGGGGAAGAGACCCAGTACTTC TRBV10-2 TRBD2 TRBJ2-5 few
CASSLVLNEKLFF TGTGCCAGCAGCTTGGTGCTAAATGAAAAACTGTTTTTT TRBV11-2 . TRBJ1-4 .
CASSHRTENSPLHF TGCGCCAGCAGCCACCGGACAGAGAATTCACCCCTCCACTTT TRBV4-1 . TRBJ1-6 many
CASSRDSNYGYTF TGTGCCAGCAGCCGGGACAGCAACTATGGCTACACCTTC TRBV6-5 TRBD1 TRBJ1-2 .
CASSLRSGVSYEQYF TGTGCCAGCAGCTTAAGGTCAGGGGTTTCCTACGAGCAGTACTTC TRBV7-9 . TRBJ2-7 .
CASSLGGQGDQETQYF TGTGCCAGCAGCTTAGGGGGACAGGGGGACCAAGAGACCCAGTACTTC TRBV11-2 TRBD1 TRBJ2-5 .
CASSSEQGIDYEQYF TGTGCCAGCAGTTCAGAACAGGGTATCGATTACGAGCAGTACTTC TRBV6-5 . TRBJ2-7 once
CASSIESAGREAFF TGTGCCAGTAGTATAGAGTCGGCAGGGAGGGAAGCTTTCTTT TRBV19 . TRBJ1-1 .
CATSRDRGTANTGELFF TGTGCCACCAGCAGAGATCGGGGGACGGCGAACACCGGGGAGCTGTTTTTT TRBV15 . TRBJ2-2 .
CASKPDRGRVGNTEAFF TGTGCCAGCAAACCTGACAGGGGTAGGGTTGGTAACACTGAAGCTTTCTTT TRBV27 TRBD1 TRBJ1-1 .
CASSLGGAGNTIYF TGTGCCAGCAGCTTAGGAGGAGCTGGAAACACCATATATTTT TRBV13 . TRBJ1-3 .
CASSVAYGREQYF TGTGCCAGCAGCGTAGCATATGGGCGCGAGCAGTACTTC TRBV9 . TRBJ2-7 .
CASSQVGTGDEKLFF TGCGCCAGCAGCCAAGTAGGGACAGGGGATGAAAAACTGTTTTTT TRBV4-1 TRBD1 TRBJ1-4 .
CATRRTGDPLHGYTF TGTGCCACCAGACGGACAGGCGACCCGCTCCATGGCTACACCTTC TRBV15 TRBD1 TRBJ1-2 .
CASTRTRFNEQFF TGTGCCAGCACCAGGACTAGATTCAATGAGCAGTTCTTC TRBV2 TRBD2 TRBJ2-1 .
CASSLGQTNSPLHF TGCGCCAGCAGCTTGGGACAGACAAATTCACCCCTCCACTTT TRBV5-1 . TRBJ1-6 .
CASSPSVGANVLTF TGTGCCAGCAGCCCCTCGGTTGGGGCCAACGTCCTGACTTTC TRBV7-6 . TRBJ2-6 medium-sized
CASSYGGQGAYEQYF TGTGCCAGCAGTTACGGGGGACAGGGGGCCTACGAGCAGTACTTC TRBV6-6 TRBD1 TRBJ2-7 .
CASRRGASTEAFF TGCGCCAGCAGACGGGGGGCGAGCACTGAAGCTTTCTTT TRBV4-1 . TRBJ1-1 few
CAWGLGLTSQETQYF TGTGCCTGGGGTCTAGGACTGACAAGCCAAGAGACCCAGTACTTC TRBV30 . TRBJ2-5 .
CASSNTGLNTEAFF TGCGCCAGCAGCAACACAGGGCTGAACACTGAAGCTTTCTTT TRBV5-1 . TRBJ1-1 once
CASSPTGLFYEQYF TGTGCCAGCAGTCCCACGGGACTATTCTACGAGCAGTACTTC TRBV27 TRBD2 TRBJ2-7 .
CATRTEDTQYF TGTGCCACCAGGACAGAGGATACGCAGTATTTT TRBV15 . TRBJ2-3 .
CASNFISSANNEQFF TGTGCCAGCAATTTCATTTCTAGCGCAAACAATGAGCAGTTCTTC TRBV6-1 . TRBJ2-1 few
CASSGSTGRTDTQYF TGTGCCAGCAGTGGTAGCACGGGTCGCACAGATACGCAGTATTTT TRBV6-1 . TRBJ2-3 .
CASSYFRDRGLGGYTF TGTGCCAGCAGTTACTTCCGGGACAGGGGTTTAGGAGGCTACACCTTC TRBV6-6 TRBD1 TRBJ1-2 .
CASAKQARETQYF TGTGCCAGCGCCAAACAGGCCAGGGAGACCCAGTACTTC TRBV5-4 . TRBJ2-5 .
CASSSDINTGELFF TGCGCCAGCAGCTCGGACATCAACACCGGGGAGCTGTTTTTT TRBV5-1 . TRBJ2-2 .
CASSLAIAGVTGELFF TGCGCCAGCAGCTTGGCGATAGCGGGGGTCACCGGGGAGCTGTTTTTT TRBV5-1 TRBD2 TRBJ2-2 .
CAIARGPDTQYF TGTGCCATCGCGCGCGGCCCAGATACGCAGTATTTT TRBV10-3 . TRBJ2-3 once
CASREETGNYEQYF TGTGCCAGCAGGGAAGAAACAGGGAACTACGAGCAGTACTTC TRBV2 . TRBJ2-7 .
CAWSSMGRNSPLHF TGTGCCTGGAGTTCGATGGGGCGAAATTCACCCCTCCACTTT TRBV30 . TRBJ1-6 .
CASSLGGTGFAKTQYF TGTGCCAGCAGCTTAGGGGGGACAGGGTTCGCAAAGACCCAGTACTTC TRBV7-2 TRBD1 TRBJ2-5 .